This is a list of T cell receptor beta chains from one sample in a study of blood T cell repertoires in COVID-19. Clones were read by immunoSEQ multiplex PCR, and TCRdb kept only the in-frame ones, dropping some. Here the sample spans 300,000 to 400,000 clones, about 91% being singletons. Sequenced input: peripheral blood. These TCRs come from a man between 25 and 39 years old with COVID-19, enrolled during active disease. Both conserved end residues are part of each CDR3. The order of the fields is CDR3 protein, CDR3 DNA, V gene, clone size, J gene, D gene. The D gene is left open where the match is weak. Part of the rows lack a size; the others show once, few, many or a class for expanded clones.

cdr3_aa: CASSLTRGGNTIYF
cdr3_nt: TGTGCCAGCAGCTTAACCAGGGGTGGAAACACCATATATTTT
v_call: TRBV5-5
clone_size: few
j_call: TRBJ1-3
d_call: NA

cdr3_aa: CASSLGRTSTDTQYF
cdr3_nt: TGTGCCAGCAGCTTGGGTAGGACTAGCACAGATACGCAGTATTTT
v_call: TRBV5-4
clone_size: NA
j_call: TRBJ2-3
d_call: NA

cdr3_aa: CASSVGAGLGTEAFF
cdr3_nt: TGTGCCAGCAGCGTAGGGGCAGGGCTTGGCACTGAAGCTTTCTTT
v_call: TRBV9
clone_size: few
j_call: TRBJ1-1
d_call: NA

cdr3_aa: CSVGGGKGYEQYF
cdr3_nt: TGCAGCGTAGGAGGAGGGAAAGGATACGAGCAGTACTTC
v_call: TRBV29-1
clone_size: NA
j_call: TRBJ2-7
d_call: NA

cdr3_aa: CASRTGSSYNSPLHF
cdr3_nt: TGTGCCAGCAGGACAGGGAGCTCCTATAATTCACCCCTCCACTTT
v_call: TRBV7-3
clone_size: NA
j_call: TRBJ1-6
d_call: TRBD1

cdr3_aa: CASSLRQGGNYGYTF
cdr3_nt: TGTGCCAGCAGCTTAAGGCAGGGTGGGAACTATGGCTACACCTTC
v_call: TRBV11-2
clone_size: NA
j_call: TRBJ1-2
d_call: NA

cdr3_aa: CASSVEGLAGGPRDTQYF
cdr3_nt: TGTGCCAGCAGCGTAGAGGGCCTAGCGGGGGGGCCGAGGGATACGCAGTATTTT
v_call: TRBV9
clone_size: NA
j_call: TRBJ2-3
d_call: TRBD2

cdr3_aa: CASERESTDTQYF
cdr3_nt: TGTGCCAGCGAGCGGGAAAGCACAGATACGCAGTATTTT
v_call: TRBV2
clone_size: NA
j_call: TRBJ2-3
d_call: TRBD2

cdr3_aa: CASSLYRTDTGELFF
cdr3_nt: TGTGCCAGCAGCTTATACCGGACAGACACCGGGGAGCTGTTTTTT
v_call: TRBV7-2
clone_size: NA
j_call: TRBJ2-2
d_call: NA

cdr3_aa: CASSLSRVRGEAFF
cdr3_nt: TGTGCCAGCAGTTTATCGAGGGTAAGGGGGGAAGCTTTCTTT
v_call: TRBV27
clone_size: NA
j_call: TRBJ1-1
d_call: NA

cdr3_aa: CASSQGQGRYGYTF
cdr3_nt: TGTGCCAGCAGTCAAGGACAGGGTCGCTATGGCTACACCTTC
v_call: TRBV27
clone_size: NA
j_call: TRBJ1-2
d_call: TRBD1

cdr3_aa: CASSARRGANYGYTF
cdr3_nt: TGTGCCAGCAGCGCCCGCAGGGGGGCGAACTATGGCTACACCTTC
v_call: TRBV5-6
clone_size: NA
j_call: TRBJ1-2
d_call: TRBD1

cdr3_aa: CASSPTSGEGSQYF
cdr3_nt: TGTGCCAGCAGTCCGACTAGCGGGGAAGGGTCCCAGTACTTC
v_call: TRBV7-8
clone_size: NA
j_call: TRBJ2-5
d_call: TRBD2

cdr3_aa: CATSDPGTSGSYEQYF
cdr3_nt: TGTGCCACCAGTGACCCCGGGACTAGCGGCTCCTACGAGCAGTACTTC
v_call: TRBV24-1
clone_size: NA
j_call: TRBJ2-7
d_call: TRBD2